This TCR beta chain was identified during a study of human T cells and chemical hapten exposure. Background on the study: Diphenylcyclopropenone was applied weekly to patients' scalps across the roughly 23-week study. The study traced per-sample TCR yield variation mainly to small differences in pooled library volumes.

Germline-derived CDR1 and CDR2 are SGDLS and YYNGEE. CDR3 length: 15 residues. V lost 0 bases to trimming and J lost 4 bases, with 10 bases between them. TCRdb used MiXCR to reprocess the RACE reads, holding one entry per CDR3 protein. The table has 300,000 to 450,000 distinct CDR3 sequences, around 5.5% seen once; the top ten hold 2.5% to 3%. A few counts support this clonotype. Time point here: pre-sensitization, week 0. Treatment given: therapeutic diphenylcyclopropenone sensitization with weekly scalp DPC. Alopecia patients deemed DPC-suitable, aged 18 to 70, excluding pregnancy. This sequence joins TRBV9 and TRBJ1-4; D unresolved. This receptor was identified in a woman between 45 and 60 years old with alopecia areata. Some clones in this sample may be carry-over from other donors' samples. The sample consisted of whole blood, taken in connection with sensitization to the hapten diphenylcyclopropenone (DPC). CDR3 coding DNA: TGTGCCAGCAGCGTAGGAGAGGCTTATAATGAAAAACTGTTTTTT. As protein: CASSVGEAYNEKLFF.